This TCR beta chain stems from a study of T cell responses to AZD1222 COVID-19 vaccine. Study results and limitations: Unmutated variant regions are reportedly the target of nearly half of TCRs that are spike-specific. Clonal diversity may have been underestimated in mostly white British donors. AZD1222 recipients seropositive at baseline numbered only 5 or 6. Repertoire sampling was restricted to post-peak T cell response timepoints.

V lost 4 bases and J lost 1, with 7 bases in between. CDR3 length: 13 residues. Germline CDR1 reads ENHRY; CDR2 reads SYGVKD. Data came from immunoSEQ multiplex PCR; TCRdb stores just in-frame clones and leaves some out. The data hold fewer than 300,000 clones, with just over 90% observed a single time. A remark on this clone: Its antigen is unidentified.

The specimen was peripheral blood, collected on day 0 of AZD1222 vaccination. The V call is TRBV10-3, the J call TRBJ1-1; D call uncertain. This clonotype was sampled from an adult in good health. This chain's CDR3 is CAISGNGNTEAFF. The CDR3 nucleotides are TGTGCCATCAGTGGGAACGGGAACACTGAAGCTTTCTTT.